This paragraph reports one T cell receptor (beta chain). What it recognizes is unknown. The source of the sample is a study of T cell repertoires in cytomegalovirus infection. Germline CDR1 is SGHTA and CDR2 is FQGNSA. The CDR3 is 15 residues long. Between the trimmed V and J ends, which lost 8 bases and 6 bases, there was a span of 22 bases. TCRdb itself ran the reads through MiXCR, one entry per CDR3 protein. The sample consists of nearly 700,000 distinct CDR3 sequences, around 30% of them appearing once. Study results and caveats: In two of eight donors, the top clonotype was HLA-C-restricted CMV-specific.

The sample here was cultured PBMCs, taken from culture after CMV antigen stimulation. This receptor was identified in a human donor in good health (CMV status not recorded). Some clones in this sample may be carry-over from other donors' samples. The V call is TRBV7-2, the J call TRBJ1-2; D may be TRBD1 (6 bases). For the CDR3, the DNA is TGTGCCAGCGGGACCTCGACAGGCCCCTGGGATGGCTACACCTTC. It is translated as CASGTSTGPWDGYTF.